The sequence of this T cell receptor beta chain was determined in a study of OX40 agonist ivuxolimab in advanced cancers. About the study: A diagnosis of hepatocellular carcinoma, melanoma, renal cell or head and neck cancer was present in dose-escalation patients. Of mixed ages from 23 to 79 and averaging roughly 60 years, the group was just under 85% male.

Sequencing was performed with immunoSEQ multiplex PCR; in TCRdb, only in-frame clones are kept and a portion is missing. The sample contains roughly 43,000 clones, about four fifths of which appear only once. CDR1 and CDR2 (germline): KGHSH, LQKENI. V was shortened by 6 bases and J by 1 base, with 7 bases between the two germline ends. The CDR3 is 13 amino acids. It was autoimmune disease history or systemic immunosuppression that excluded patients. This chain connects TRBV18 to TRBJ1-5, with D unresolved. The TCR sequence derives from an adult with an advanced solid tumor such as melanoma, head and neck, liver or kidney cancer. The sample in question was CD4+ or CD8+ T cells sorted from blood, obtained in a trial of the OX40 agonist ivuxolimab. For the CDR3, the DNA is TGTGCCAGCTCCGGCGGGAGCAATCAGCCCCAGCATTTT. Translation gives CASSGGSNQPQHF.